These 5 T cell receptor beta chains were sequenced from one sample in a study of cytomegalovirus exposure and HLA in healthy donors (dated by TCRdb to the late 2010s). Libraries were built with the immunoSEQ multiplex PCR assay. The multiplex PCR relied on a mix of 60 forward primers for TCR Vbeta segments and 13 reverse primers for TCR Jbeta segments. TCRdb re-hosts the immuneACCESS table, in-frame sequences only. Its copies lack some clones; in the studies checked, an unresolved V gene accounts for under half of them, and the cause for the rest is not known. The sample includes some 200,000 clones, with around 81% observed a single time. Jointly, the top ten make up around 2.2% of the sample. Sequenced sample: PBMCs. The receptors stem from a woman aged 25 to 39 in good health and CMV-seronegative.

V is TRBV5-1 and J is TRBJ2-5, with 10 bases identical to TRBD1. Germline V gene data show CDR1 as SGHRS and CDR2 as YFSETQ. The CDR3 runs to 15 residues. Trimming at V came to 6 bases and at J to 3 bases, leaving 8 bases not matched to a gene. The CDR3 here is CASIKGTGEEETQYF. CDR3 coding DNA: TGCGCCAGCATAAAGGGGACAGGGGAAGAAGAGACCCAGTACTTC. Full variable domain (outside the CDR3, taken from reference TRBV5-1 and TRBJ2-5): KAGVTQTPRYLIKTRGQQVTLSCSPISGHRSVSWYQQTPGQGLQFLFEYFSETQRNKGNFPGRFSGRQFSNSRSEMNVSTLELGDSALYLCASIKGTGEEETQYFGPGTRLLVL.

Turning to this clone: The junction does not match germline at one end; this may be a read error. The rearrangement links TRBV7-9 to TRBJ1-2; the match to TRBD1 covers 8 bases. Looked up from germline, CDR1 is SEHNR and CDR2 is FQNEAQ (reference sequence). CDR3 length: 16 residues. The CDR3 loop is CSSSSSQGQGHYGYTF. CDR3 nucleotide sequence: TGTTCCAGCAGCTCATCCCAAGGACAGGGCCACTATGGCTACACCTTC.

This chain joins TRBV2 and TRBJ2-7, with a possible D match to TRBD2 (5 bases). CDR3 length equals 12 residues. CDR1 and CDR2 (germline): SNHLY, FYNNEI. The V and J ends lost 8 bases and 6 bases respectively, with 14 bases between them. The CDR3 loop is CASAGLASEQYF. The CDR3 coding sequence is TGTGCCAGCGCCGGTCTAGCATCCGAGCAGTACTTC.

This clone showed up just once. The chain combines TRBV28 with TRBJ2-5, with TRBD2 matching over 7 bases. Trimming removed 2 bases from V and 5 bases from J; junction bases left unmatched: 5. Germline assignment: CDR1 MDHEN and CDR2 SYDVKM. CDR3 length: 14 amino acids. CDR3: CASSLRRGGETQYF. CDR3 DNA: TGTGCCAGCAGTTTACGGCGGGGAGGGGAGACCCAGTACTTC.

This clone was counted a single time. The chain is built from TRBV7-2 and TRBJ2-5; D is perhaps TRBD1 (5 bases). This CDR3 region has 14 residues. V was clipped by 3 bases and J by 0 bases, with 8 bases between them. Germline V gene lookup returns CDR1 SGHTA and CDR2 FQGNSA. CDR3 DNA sequence: TGTGCCAGCAGCTTTAAGGGGAACCAAGAGACCCAGTACTTC. As protein: CASSFKGNQETQYF. Full variable domain (rest looked up from reference TRBV7-2 and TRBJ2-5): GAGVSQSPSNKVTEKGKDVELRCDPISGHTALYWYRQSLGQGLEFLIYFQGNSAPDKSGLPSDRFSAERTGGSVSTLTIQRTQQEDSAVYLCASSFKGNQETQYFGPGTRLLVL.